This T cell receptor (beta chain) was sequenced in a study of Graves' ophthalmopathy and Graves' hyperthyroidism. This clonotype occurred many times. The CDR3 covers 14 residues. Germline V gene sequence: CDR1 SGHAT, CDR2 FQNNGV. The V end lost 4 bases, the J end lost 6 bases, and 16 bases lay between the germline ends. Using RNA transcripts, the TCR beta CDR3 regions were amplified. HTBI primers were used in a first-round RT-PCR, which preceded a second-round multiplex PCR. TCRdb reprocessed the multiplex PCR reads with MiXCR, giving one entry per CDR3 protein. The repertoire holds some 370,000 distinct CDR3 sequences, about 18% seen once, with 2.4% in the top ten.

The receptor comes from an adult woman with stable Graves' hyperthyroidism. The specimen was peripheral blood. The chain has TRBV11-2 and TRBJ2-7; D unclear. The CDR3 region has the DNA TGTGCCAGCAGCTCCCCCAGGCGCTTTTTCGAGCAGTACTTC. Its translation: CASSSPRRFFEQYF.